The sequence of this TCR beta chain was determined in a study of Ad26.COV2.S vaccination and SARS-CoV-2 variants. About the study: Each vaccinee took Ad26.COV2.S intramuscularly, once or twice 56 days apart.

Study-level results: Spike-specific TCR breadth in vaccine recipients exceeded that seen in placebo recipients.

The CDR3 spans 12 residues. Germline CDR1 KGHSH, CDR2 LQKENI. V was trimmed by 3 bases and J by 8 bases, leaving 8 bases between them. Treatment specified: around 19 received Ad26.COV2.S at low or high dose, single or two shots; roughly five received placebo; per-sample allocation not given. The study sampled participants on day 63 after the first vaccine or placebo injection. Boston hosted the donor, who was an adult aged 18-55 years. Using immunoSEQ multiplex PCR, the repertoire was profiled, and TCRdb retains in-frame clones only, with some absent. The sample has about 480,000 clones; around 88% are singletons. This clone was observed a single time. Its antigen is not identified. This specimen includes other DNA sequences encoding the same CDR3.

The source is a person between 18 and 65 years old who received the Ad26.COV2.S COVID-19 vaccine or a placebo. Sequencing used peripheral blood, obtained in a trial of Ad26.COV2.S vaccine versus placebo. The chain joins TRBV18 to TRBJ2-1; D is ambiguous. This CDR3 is CASSPLGDEQFF. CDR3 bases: TGTGCCAGCTCACCTCTTGGGGATGAGCAGTTCTTC.